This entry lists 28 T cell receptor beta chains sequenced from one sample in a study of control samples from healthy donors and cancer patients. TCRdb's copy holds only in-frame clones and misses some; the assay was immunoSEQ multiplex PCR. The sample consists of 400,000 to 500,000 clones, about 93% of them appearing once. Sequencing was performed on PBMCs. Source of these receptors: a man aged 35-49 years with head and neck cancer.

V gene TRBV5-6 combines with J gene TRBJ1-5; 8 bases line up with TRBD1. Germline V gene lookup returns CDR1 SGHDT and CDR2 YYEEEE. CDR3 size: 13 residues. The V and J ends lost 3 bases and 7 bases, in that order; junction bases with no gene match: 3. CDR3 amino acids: CASSSTGVQPQHF. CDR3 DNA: TGTGCCAGCAGCTCGACAGGGGTCCAGCCCCAGCATTTT.

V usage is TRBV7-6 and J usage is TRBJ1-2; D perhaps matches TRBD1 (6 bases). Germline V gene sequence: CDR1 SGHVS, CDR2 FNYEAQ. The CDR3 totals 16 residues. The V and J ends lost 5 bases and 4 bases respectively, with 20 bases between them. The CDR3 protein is CASSVRGGPWSYGYTF. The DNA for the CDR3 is TGTGCCAGCAGCGTTAGGGGGGGCCCCTGGAGCTATGGCTACACCTTC.

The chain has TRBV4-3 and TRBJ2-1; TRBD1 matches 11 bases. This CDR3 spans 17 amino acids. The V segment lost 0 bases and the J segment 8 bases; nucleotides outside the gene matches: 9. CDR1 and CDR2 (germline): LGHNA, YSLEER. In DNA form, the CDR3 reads TGCGCCAGCAGCCAAGATAGTGGGGACAGGGGGGTCGATGAGCAGTTCTTC. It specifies CASSQDSGDRGVDEQFF.

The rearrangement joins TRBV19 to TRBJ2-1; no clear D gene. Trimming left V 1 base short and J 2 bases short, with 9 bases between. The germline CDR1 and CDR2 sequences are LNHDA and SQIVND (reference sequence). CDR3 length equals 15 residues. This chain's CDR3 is CASSIATTTYNEQFF. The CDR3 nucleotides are TGTGCCAGTAGTATAGCAACGACGACCTACAATGAGCAGTTCTTC.

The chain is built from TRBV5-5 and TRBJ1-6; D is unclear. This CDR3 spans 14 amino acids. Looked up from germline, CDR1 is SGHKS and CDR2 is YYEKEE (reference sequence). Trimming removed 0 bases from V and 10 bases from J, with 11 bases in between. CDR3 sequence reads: CASSLGLRGSPLHF. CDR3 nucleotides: TGTGCCAGCAGCTTGGGTCTTCGGGGATCACCCCTCCACTTT.

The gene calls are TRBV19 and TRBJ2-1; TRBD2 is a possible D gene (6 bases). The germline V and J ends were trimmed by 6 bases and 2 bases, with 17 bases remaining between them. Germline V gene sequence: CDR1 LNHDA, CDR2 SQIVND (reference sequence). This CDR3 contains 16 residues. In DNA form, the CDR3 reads TGTGCCAGTAGCCTATCGCCGGGAGCACCCTACAATGAGCAGTTCTTC. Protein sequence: CASSLSPGAPYNEQFF.

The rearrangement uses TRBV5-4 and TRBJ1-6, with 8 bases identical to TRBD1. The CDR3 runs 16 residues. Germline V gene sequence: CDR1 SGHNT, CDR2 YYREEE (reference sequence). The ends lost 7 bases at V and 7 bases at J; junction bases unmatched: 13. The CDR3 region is CASFRAGQGRNSPLHF. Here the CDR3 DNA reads TGTGCCAGCTTTCGGGCAGGACAGGGAAGAAATTCACCCCTCCACTTT.

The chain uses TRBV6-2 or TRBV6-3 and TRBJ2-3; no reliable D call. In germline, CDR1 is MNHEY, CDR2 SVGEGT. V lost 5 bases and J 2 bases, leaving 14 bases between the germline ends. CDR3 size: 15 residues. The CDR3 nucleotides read TGTGCCAGCAGTACGACTCTCACATTCACAGATACGCAGTATTTT. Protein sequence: CASSTTLTFTDTQYF.

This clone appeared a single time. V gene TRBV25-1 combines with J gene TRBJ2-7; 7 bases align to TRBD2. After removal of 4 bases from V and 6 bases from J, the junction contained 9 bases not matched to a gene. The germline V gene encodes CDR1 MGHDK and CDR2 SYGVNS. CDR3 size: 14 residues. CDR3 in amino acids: CASSVRGESGEQYF. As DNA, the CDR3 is TGTGCCAGCAGTGTTCGGGGGGAATCGGGCGAGCAGTACTTC.

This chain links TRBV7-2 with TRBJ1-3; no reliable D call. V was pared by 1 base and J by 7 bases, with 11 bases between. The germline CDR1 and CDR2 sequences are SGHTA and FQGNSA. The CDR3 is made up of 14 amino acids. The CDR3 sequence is CASSLGPEGNTIYF. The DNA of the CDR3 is TGTGCCAGCAGCTTAGGGCCAGAGGGCAACACCATATATTTT.

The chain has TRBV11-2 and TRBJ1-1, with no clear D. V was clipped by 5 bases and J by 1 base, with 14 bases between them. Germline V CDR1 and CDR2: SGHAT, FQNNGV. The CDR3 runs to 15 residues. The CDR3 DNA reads TGTGCCAGCAGCCCGAGACATCCGGCGAACACTGAAGCTTTCTTT. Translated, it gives CASSPRHPANTEAFF.

The CDR3 region has the DNA TGTGCCAACATCGGGGACACCGGGGAGCTGTTTTTT. It codes for CANIGDTGELFF. The chain has TRBV28 and TRBJ2-2; a possible D gene is TRBD2 (5 bases). CDR3 length: 12 residues. The germline V gene encodes CDR1 MDHEN and CDR2 SYDVKM. V lost 10 bases and J 3 bases, leaving 9 bases between the germline ends.

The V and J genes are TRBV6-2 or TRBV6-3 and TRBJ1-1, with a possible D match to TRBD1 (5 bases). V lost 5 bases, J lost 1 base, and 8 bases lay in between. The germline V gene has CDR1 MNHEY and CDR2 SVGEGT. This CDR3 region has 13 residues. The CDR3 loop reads CASSRQGNTEAFF. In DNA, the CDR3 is TGTGCCAGCAGTCGCCAGGGGAACACTGAAGCTTTCTTT.

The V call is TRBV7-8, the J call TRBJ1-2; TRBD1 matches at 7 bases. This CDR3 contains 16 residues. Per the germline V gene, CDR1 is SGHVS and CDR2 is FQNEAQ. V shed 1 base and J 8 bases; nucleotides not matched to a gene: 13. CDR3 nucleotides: TGTGCCAGCAGCTTAGACAGGCCAAAAGGGGGCCGGGGCTACACCTTC. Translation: CASSLDRPKGGRGYTF.

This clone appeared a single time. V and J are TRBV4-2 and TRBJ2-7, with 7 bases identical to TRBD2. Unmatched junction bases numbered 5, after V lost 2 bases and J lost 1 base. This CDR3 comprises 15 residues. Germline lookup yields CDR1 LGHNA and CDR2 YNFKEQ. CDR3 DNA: TGTGCCAGCAGCCAAAGAGCGGGGTTGTCCTACGAGCAGTACTTC. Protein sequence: CASSQRAGLSYEQYF.

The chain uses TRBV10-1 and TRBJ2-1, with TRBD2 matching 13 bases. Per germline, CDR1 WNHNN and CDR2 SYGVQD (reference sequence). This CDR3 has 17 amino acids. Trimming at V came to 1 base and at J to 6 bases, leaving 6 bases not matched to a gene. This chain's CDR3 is CASSEWGTSGRANEQFF. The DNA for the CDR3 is TGCGCCAGCAGTGAGTGGGGAACTAGCGGGAGGGCCAATGAGCAGTTCTTC.

The DNA of the CDR3 is TGTGCCAGCACCGAAACGGGGGGTGTTAGGGAAAAACTGTTTTTT. Protein sequence: CASTETGGVREKLFF. The chain recombines TRBV25-1 with TRBJ1-4; D might be TRBD1 (5 bases). V shed 7 bases and J shed 8 bases, with 20 bases lying between them. The CDR3 is made up of 15 amino acids. CDR1 is MGHDK, CDR2 SYGVNS, per germline. The full variable domain, its missing parts supplied by reference TRBV25-1 and TRBJ1-4, is EADIYQTPRYLVIGTGKKITLECSQTMGHDKMYWYQQDPGMELHLIHYSYGVNSTEKGDLSSESTVSRIRTEHFPLTLESARPSHTSQYLCASTETGGVREKLFFGSGTQLSVL.

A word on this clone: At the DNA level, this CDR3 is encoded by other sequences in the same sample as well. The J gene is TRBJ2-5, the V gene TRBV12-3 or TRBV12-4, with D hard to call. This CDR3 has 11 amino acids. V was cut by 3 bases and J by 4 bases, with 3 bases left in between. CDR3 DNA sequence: TGTGCCAGCAGTTTGGCAGAGACCCAGTACTTC. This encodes CASSLAETQYF.

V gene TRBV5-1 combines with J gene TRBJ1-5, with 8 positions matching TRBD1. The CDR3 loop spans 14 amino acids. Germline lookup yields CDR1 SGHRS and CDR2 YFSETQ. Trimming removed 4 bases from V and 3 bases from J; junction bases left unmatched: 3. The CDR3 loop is CASSPGQDNQPQHF. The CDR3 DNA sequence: TGCGCCAGCAGCCCGGGACAGGACAATCAGCCCCAGCATTTT.

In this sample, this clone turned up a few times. This CDR3 reads CASTGGGDLVGGYTF. In nucleotides, the CDR3 is TGTGCCAGCACCGGAGGGGGGGATTTAGTCGGTGGCTACACCTTC. The chain employs TRBV28 and TRBJ1-2; possibly TRBD1 for D (6 bases). The CDR3 has 15 amino acids. The germline CDR1 and CDR2 sequences are MDHEN and SYDVKM. Between the trimmed V and J ends, which lost 7 bases and 7 bases, there was a span of 22 bases.

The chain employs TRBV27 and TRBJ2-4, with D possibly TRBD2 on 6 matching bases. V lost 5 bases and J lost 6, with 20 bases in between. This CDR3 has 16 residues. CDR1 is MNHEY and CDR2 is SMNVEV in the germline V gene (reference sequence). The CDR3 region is CASSGSVGGLRNIQYF. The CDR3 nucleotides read TGTGCCAGCAGTGGATCTGTCGGGGGTTTAAGAAACATTCAGTACTTC.

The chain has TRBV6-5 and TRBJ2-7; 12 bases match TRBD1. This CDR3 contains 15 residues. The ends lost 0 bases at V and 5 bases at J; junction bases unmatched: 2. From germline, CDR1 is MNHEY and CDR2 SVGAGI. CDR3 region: CASSYSGTGGDEQYF. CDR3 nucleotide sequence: TGTGCCAGCAGTTACTCCGGGACAGGGGGCGACGAGCAGTACTTC.

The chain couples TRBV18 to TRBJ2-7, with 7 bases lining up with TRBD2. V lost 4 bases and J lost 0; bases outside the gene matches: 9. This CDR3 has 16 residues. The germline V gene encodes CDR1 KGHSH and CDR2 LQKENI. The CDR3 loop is CASSLRREKSSYEQYF. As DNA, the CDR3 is TGTGCCAGCTCACTAAGGCGGGAGAAGTCCTCCTACGAGCAGTACTTC.

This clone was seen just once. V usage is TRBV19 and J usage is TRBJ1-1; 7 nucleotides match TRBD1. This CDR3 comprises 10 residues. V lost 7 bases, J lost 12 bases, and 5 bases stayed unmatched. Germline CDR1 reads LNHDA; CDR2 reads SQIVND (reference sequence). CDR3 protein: CASKGGETFF. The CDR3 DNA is TGTGCCAGTAAAGGGGGCGAAACTTTCTTT.

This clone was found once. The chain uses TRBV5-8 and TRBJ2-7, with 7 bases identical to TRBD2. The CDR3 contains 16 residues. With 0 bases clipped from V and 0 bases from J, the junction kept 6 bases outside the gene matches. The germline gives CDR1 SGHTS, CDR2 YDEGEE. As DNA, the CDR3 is TGTGCCAGCAGCTTGGGCGTAGCGGGCTTCTCCTACGAGCAGTACTTC. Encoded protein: CASSLGVAGFSYEQYF.

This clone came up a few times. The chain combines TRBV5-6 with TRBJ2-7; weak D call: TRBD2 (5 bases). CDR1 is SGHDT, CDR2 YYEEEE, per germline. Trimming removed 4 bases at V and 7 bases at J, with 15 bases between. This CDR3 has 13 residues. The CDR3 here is CASSLEGIGEQYF. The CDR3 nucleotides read TGTGCCAGCAGCCTTGAGGGAATCGGGGAGCAGTACTTC.

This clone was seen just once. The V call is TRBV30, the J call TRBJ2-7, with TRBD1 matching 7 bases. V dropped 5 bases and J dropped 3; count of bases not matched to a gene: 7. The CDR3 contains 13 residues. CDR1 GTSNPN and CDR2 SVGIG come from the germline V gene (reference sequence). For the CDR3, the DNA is TGTGCCTGGCATCGCGGACAGGACTACGAGCAGTACTTC. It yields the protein CAWHRGQDYEQYF.

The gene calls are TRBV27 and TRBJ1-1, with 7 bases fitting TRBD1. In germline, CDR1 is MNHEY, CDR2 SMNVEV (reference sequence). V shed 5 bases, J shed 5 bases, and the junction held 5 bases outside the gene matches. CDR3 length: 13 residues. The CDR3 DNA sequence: TGTGCCAGCAGTGTAGGGGGCAAGACTGAAGCTTTCTTT. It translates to CASSVGGKTEAFF.